Below are 19 T cell receptor beta chains sequenced from a single sample in a study of T cells after yellow fever vaccination. TCRdb recomputed calls from the 5' RACE reads with MiXCR, one row per CDR3 protein. The top ten hold 17% of the sample, which has about 350,000 distinct CDR3 sequences, less than 9.5% seen once. Sample: PBMCs, taken roughly seven weeks after the first yellow fever vaccination. All receptors derive from a man younger than 30 who received the YFV17D yellow fever vaccine.

This chain joins TRBV20-1 and TRBJ2-1; tentative D call: TRBD2 (6 bases). From germline, CDR1 is DFQATT and CDR2 SNEGSKA (reference sequence). V was trimmed by 4 bases and J by 2 bases, leaving 18 bases between them. This CDR3 is built from 16 residues. CDR3 bases: TGCAGTGCTATGGGGGGAGAGAGTAGCACCTACAATGAGCAGTTCTTC. This translates into CSAMGGESSTYNEQFF.

Only a few counts were recorded for this clonotype. The chain carries TRBV18 and TRBJ1-5; D possibly corresponds to TRBD1 (6 bases). The germline V gene encodes CDR1 KGHSH and CDR2 LQKENI. This CDR3 has 15 residues. V lost 6 bases to trimming and J lost 4 bases, with 16 bases between them. CDR3: CASSPTGTPNQPQHF. CDR3 nucleotide sequence: TGTGCCAGCTCTCCAACCGGGACACCAAATCAGCCCCAGCATTTT.

This clonotype has a handful of counts. V usage is TRBV29-1 and J usage is TRBJ1-1, with D tentatively TRBD1 (5 bases). With 7 bases removed from V and 6 bases from J, the gap between germline ends came to 18 bases. The germline CDR1 and CDR2 sequences are SQVTM and ANQGSEA. The CDR3 sequence is 13 residues long. CDR3 DNA sequence: TGCAGCGGACTGAGCGGGGCCGGATCTGAAGCTTTCTTT. Translating it yields CSGLSGAGSEAFF.

The chain couples TRBV7-2 to TRBJ2-3; TRBD1 might be the D (5 bases). This CDR3 contains 17 residues. The germline V gene encodes CDR1 SGHTA and CDR2 FQGNSA. V was cut by 5 bases and J by 1 base, with 19 bases left in between. DNA of the CDR3: TGTGCCAGCAGCCCGGGTTTGGGGCGTGAGGGCACAGATACGCAGTATTTT. Translation gives CASSPGLGREGTDTQYF. Supplemented by reference TRBV7-2 and TRBJ2-3, the full variable domain reads GAGVSQSPSNKVTEKGKDVELRCDPISGHTALYWYRQSLGQGLEFLIYFQGNSAPDKSGLPSDRFSAERTGGSVSTLTIQRTQQEDSAVYLCASSPGLGREGTDTQYFGPGTRLTVL.

This clonotype occurred a few times. The chain employs TRBV7-9 and TRBJ2-2, with D perhaps TRBD1 or TRBD2 (5 bases each). Trimming cost V 5 bases and J 6 bases, with 19 bases left between them. This CDR3 is 16 amino acids long. Germline CDR1 and CDR2: SEHNR and FQNEAQ (reference sequence). The CDR3 DNA follows: TGTGCCAGCAGCAGAGGGTCTGGATCGGGGCCCGGGGAGCTGTTTTTT. This translates into CASSRGSGSGPGELFF.

The V gene is TRBV9, the J gene TRBJ2-3, with D possibly being TRBD2 (7 bases). The germline V and J ends were trimmed by 3 bases and 1 base, with 18 bases remaining between them. Per germline, CDR1 SGDLS and CDR2 YYNGEE. The CDR3 has 17 amino acids. The CDR3, as DNA: TGTGCCAGCAGCGGACCTCGGCTGGGGGGGCGCACAGATACGCAGTATTTT. This sequence encodes CASSGPRLGGRTDTQYF.

In this sample, this clonotype turned up a few times. The chain couples TRBV6-2 or TRBV6-3 to TRBJ2-4, with no clear D. Germline V CDR1 and CDR2: MNHEY, SVGEGT. V dropped 10 bases and J dropped 0 bases, with 13 bases sitting between them. The CDR3 consists of 14 residues. The CDR3, as DNA: TGTGCCACCAGCATGGATTCAGCCAAAAACATTCAGTACTTC. Protein product: CATSMDSAKNIQYF.

The chain links TRBV11-2 to TRBJ1-2; D uncertain. The CDR3 spans 15 residues. From germline, CDR1 is SGHAT and CDR2 FQNNGV. V was shortened by 5 bases and J by 4 bases, with 17 bases between the two germline ends. DNA for the CDR3: TGTGCCAGCAGCCCGGATGCACCTAAACGCTATGGCTACACCTTC. Residues: CASSPDAPKRYGYTF. Using reference TRBV11-2 and TRBJ1-2 for the parts outside the CDR3, the full variable domain is EAGVAQSPRYKIIEKRQSVAFWCNPISGHATLYWYQQILGQGPKLLIQFQNNGVVDDSQLPKDRFSAERLKGVDSTLKIQPAKLEDSAVYLCASSPDAPKRYGYTFGSGTRLTVV.

The rearrangement links TRBV7-9 to TRBJ2-3, with TRBD2 as a possible D gene (5 bases). Looked up from germline, CDR1 is SEHNR and CDR2 is FQNEAQ (reference sequence). CDR3 size: 11 residues. Between the trimmed V and J ends, which lost 11 bases and 4 bases, there was a span of 10 bases. The CDR3 loop is CASTGADTQYF. DNA for the CDR3: TGTGCCTCAACCGGGGCAGATACGCAGTATTTT. The entire variable domain, with the rest obtained from reference TRBV7-9 and TRBJ2-3, is as follows: DTGVSQNPRHKITKRGQNVTFRCDPISEHNRLYWYRQTLGQGPEFLTYFQNEAQLEKSRLLSDRFSAERPKGSFSTLEIQRTEQGDSAMYLCASTGADTQYFGPGTRLTVL.

The V call is TRBV19, the J call TRBJ2-1; maybe TRBD2 (6 bases). CDR1 and CDR2 from the germline V gene are LNHDA and SQIVND (reference sequence). The germline V and J ends were trimmed by 3 bases and 1 base, with 10 bases remaining between them. The CDR3 length is 15 residues. As DNA, the CDR3 is TGTGCCAGTAGTATTTACGGGGGATCCTACAATGAGCAGTTCTTC. It yields the protein CASSIYGGSYNEQFF.

This chain connects TRBV27 to TRBJ1-5; D call uncertain. The V end was cut by 8 bases, the J end by 0 bases, with 11 bases between. Germline assignment: CDR1 MNHEY and CDR2 SMNVEV (reference sequence). This CDR3 is 14 amino acids long. The CDR3 DNA follows: TGTGCCAGCCGCCCCTTAGATAGCAATCAGCCCCAGCATTTT. Its protein product is CASRPLDSNQPQHF.

The chain uses TRBV12-3 or TRBV12-4 and TRBJ1-2, with 7 bases identical to TRBD1. The CDR3 loop spans 12 amino acids. V was clipped by 5 bases and J by 6 bases; unmatched bases: 3. The CDR3 sequence: CASSQQGNGYTF. In DNA, the CDR3 is TGTGCCAGCAGTCAACAGGGGAATGGCTACACCTTC.

The chain couples TRBV4-1 to TRBJ2-3, with D hard to call. Trimming removed 8 bases from V and 12 bases from J, with 12 bases in between. This CDR3 has 10 amino acids. The V gene's germline CDR1 is MGHRA and CDR2 YSYEKL. CDR3 nucleotide sequence: TGCGCCAGCGGTCGGACCTTTCAGTATTTT. The encoded protein is CASGRTFQYF.

The CDR3: CSARVMNPNTGELFF. The CDR3 region has the DNA TGCAGTGCTAGAGTAATGAACCCTAACACCGGGGAGCTGTTTTTT. The rearrangement joins TRBV20-1 to TRBJ2-2; D remains unclear. CDR1 is DFQATT, CDR2 SNEGSKA, per germline (reference sequence). This CDR3 is 15 amino acids long. V was pared by 1 base and J by 2 bases, with 11 bases between.

A few counts support this clonotype. The CDR3 region is CASSQGRGAYYEQYF. CDR3 nucleotides: TGCGCCAGCAGCCAAGGCCGAGGGGCCTACTACGAGCAGTACTTC. The chain is built from TRBV4-3 and TRBJ2-7; tentatively, D is TRBD1 or TRBD2 (5 bases each). From germline, CDR1 is LGHNA and CDR2 YSLEER. V was cut by 1 base and J by 3 bases, with 13 bases left in between. The CDR3 spans 15 residues.

This clonotype occurred many times. The chain has TRBV15 and TRBJ2-1; D unresolved. The CDR3 sequence is 15 residues long. Germline V gene lookup returns CDR1 LNHNV and CDR2 YYDKDF (reference sequence). Trimming removed 1 base at V and 0 bases at J, with 7 bases between. The CDR3 here is CATSRGRSSYNEQFF. The CDR3 nucleotides are TGTGCCACCAGCAGAGGCCGGAGCTCCTACAATGAGCAGTTCTTC.

This clonotype occurred many times. The chain recombines TRBV20-1 with TRBJ2-1; 9 nucleotides line up with TRBD2. The CDR3 runs to 14 residues. V lost 1 base, J lost 4 bases, and 2 bases stayed unmatched. CDR1 DFQATT and CDR2 SNEGSKA come from the germline V gene (reference sequence). The CDR3 here is CSARGLAEYNEQFF. The CDR3 DNA reads TGCAGTGCTAGAGGACTAGCGGAATACAATGAGCAGTTCTTC.

V and J are TRBV5-1 and TRBJ2-2, with D tentatively TRBD2 (7 bases). This CDR3 is built from 17 residues. V lost 4 bases and J 5 bases, leaving 21 bases between the germline ends. Germline loops: CDR1 SGHRS, CDR2 YFSETQ. CDR3 loop: CASSEVRGGRETGELFF. CDR3 bases: TGCGCCAGCAGCGAAGTGAGGGGGGGCCGAGAGACCGGGGAGCTGTTTTTT.

Only a few counts were recorded for this clonotype. The chain employs TRBV5-1 and TRBJ2-2, with D possibly TRBD1 on 5 matching bases. The V end lost 9 bases, the J end lost 5 bases, and 20 bases lay between the germline ends. Germline CDR1 SGHRS, CDR2 YFSETQ. This CDR3 region has 15 residues. CDR3 loop: CATNPHQGKTGELFF. CDR3 DNA: TGCGCCACAAACCCCCACCAGGGAAAGACCGGGGAGCTGTTTTTT.